Below, 18 T cell receptor beta chains from the same sample are listed, as sequenced in a study of pediatric ulcerative colitis. The protocol was immunoSEQ multiplex PCR, while the TCRdb copy is restricted to in-frame clones and leaves out a portion. The sample has 44,000 or so clones; around 78% are singletons. The rectum was sampled with one to two pinch biopsies at colonoscopy. The specimen was gut tissue. These receptors all come from a girl under 18 with moderate ulcerative colitis.

The J gene is TRBJ2-7, the V gene TRBV5-1; the match to TRBD1 covers 8 bases. Germline lookup yields CDR1 SGHRS and CDR2 YFSETQ. CDR3 length equals 15 residues. With V trimmed by 3 bases and J by 2 bases, 7 bases remained unmatched. The CDR3 here is CASSYQPGGPYEQYF. Here the CDR3 DNA reads TGCGCCAGCAGCTATCAGCCAGGGGGCCCCTACGAGCAGTACTTC.

The chain couples TRBV9 to TRBJ1-1; a weak D match, TRBD1 (5 bases). Germline values: CDR1 SGDLS, CDR2 YYNGEE. V gave up 0 bases and J gave up 5 bases, with 11 bases separating them. This CDR3 is 14 amino acids long. The CDR3 DNA sequence: TGTGCCAGCAGCGTAGGGGGGAGAGGGACTGAAGCTTTCTTT. It translates to CASSVGGRGTEAFF.

J is TRBJ1-1 and V is TRBV5-8; D is uncertain. Germline assignment: CDR1 SGHTS and CDR2 YDEGEE. V dropped 2 bases and J dropped 11 bases, with 19 bases sitting between them. The CDR3 totals 14 residues. In DNA, the CDR3 is TGTGCCAGCAGCTTCGGTGGCCAGGCCCTTGAGGCTTTCTTT. It encodes CASSFGGQALEAFF. Variable domain in full (rest from reference TRBV5-8 and TRBJ1-1): EAGVTQSPTHLIKTRGQQATLRCSPISGHTSVYWYQQALGLGLQFLLWYDEGEERNRGNFPPRFSGRQFPNYSSELNVNALELEDSALYLCASSFGGQALEAFFGQGTRLTVV.

V and J are TRBV2 and TRBJ2-7; 8 nucleotides match TRBD1. V dropped 7 bases and J dropped 2; count of bases not matched to a gene: 13. This CDR3 is built from 16 residues. In germline, CDR1 is SNHLY, CDR2 FYNNEI. The CDR3 sequence is CASMGRGQAEPYEQYF. In DNA, the CDR3 is TGTGCCAGCATGGGTAGGGGACAGGCGGAACCCTACGAGCAGTACTTC.

This clone was picked up one time. The rearrangement uses TRBV6-5 and TRBJ1-5; the D is unclear. The CDR3 is 14 amino acids. In germline, CDR1 is MNHEY, CDR2 SVGAGI. V lost 5 bases, J lost 1 base, and 9 bases lay in between. In nucleotides, the CDR3 is TGTGCCAGCAGTCCGTTGGGGAGCAATCAGCCCCAGCATTTT. Translation: CASSPLGSNQPQHF.

The genes are TRBV9 and TRBJ1-2; D is undetermined. Germline V gives CDR1 SGDLS, CDR2 YYNGEE. V was pared by 4 bases and J by 2 bases, with 15 bases between. This CDR3 is built from 15 residues. Here the CDR3 DNA reads TGTGCCAGCAGCCCCTACCTGGCCTCAAACTATGGCTACACCTTC. Translating it yields CASSPYLASNYGYTF.

This clone was picked up one time. The chain joins TRBV7-2 to TRBJ2-1; possibly TRBD2 for D (5 bases). The CDR3 contains 15 residues. V lost 5 bases and J 4 bases, leaving 15 bases between the germline ends. From germline, CDR1 is SGHTA and CDR2 FQGNSA. The CDR3 nucleotides are TGTGCCAGCAGCGAGGGTCCTCTCCTGTACAATGAGCAGTTCTTC. Its translation: CASSEGPLLYNEQFF.

The chain links TRBV30 to TRBJ1-2, with D perhaps matching TRBD1 (5 bases). Per germline, CDR1 GTSNPN and CDR2 SVGIG (reference sequence). The CDR3 covers 13 residues. V shed 4 bases and J shed 2 bases, with 11 bases lying between them. Written as DNA, the CDR3 is TGTGCCTGGATTCAGGGCCCGAACTATGGCTACACCTTC. This encodes CAWIQGPNYGYTF.

The J gene is TRBJ1-1, the V gene TRBV6-5; 10 bases are shared with TRBD1. This CDR3 is built from 14 residues. With 2 bases clipped from V and 4 bases from J, the junction kept 1 base outside the gene matches. Germline CDR1 and CDR2: MNHEY and SVGAGI. The CDR3 region has the DNA TGTGCCAGCAGTTACGACAGGGGGCTCACTGAAGCTTTCTTT. Translation gives CASSYDRGLTEAFF.

DNA of the CDR3: TGTGCCAGCAGTGAACTCCGTGACGAGCAGTACTTC. Translating gives CASSELRDEQYF. The chain is built from TRBV2 and TRBJ2-7; D gene unclear. Looked up from germline, CDR1 is SNHLY and CDR2 is FYNNEI. The V end lost 2 bases, the J end lost 5 bases, and 7 bases lay between the germline ends. The CDR3 loop spans 12 amino acids.

This clone was counted only a few times. The gene calls are TRBV6-4 and TRBJ1-6; D gene uncertain. CDR3 length equals 13 residues. The germline V gene has CDR1 MRHNA and CDR2 SNTAGT. Trimming pared 0 bases from V and 8 bases from J, leaving 5 bases between. The CDR3 loop reads CASSDSMDSPLHF. The CDR3 DNA reads TGTGCCAGCAGTGACTCGATGGATTCACCCCTCCACTTT.

This chain joins TRBV7-9 and TRBJ1-5; 8 bases are shared with TRBD1. The CDR3 is made up of 15 amino acids. Germline V gives CDR1 SEHNR, CDR2 FQNEAQ (reference sequence). The junction had 5 bases not matched to a gene; V was cut back by 2 bases and J by 5 bases. The DNA of the CDR3 is TGTGCCAGCAGCTTATTCTCAGGGGGCGATCAGCCCCAGCATTTT. As protein: CASSLFSGGDQPQHF.

With respect to this clone: The sample has other DNA sequences that encode this CDR3 too. The gene calls are TRBV5-8 and TRBJ1-1; D is undetermined. V shed 0 bases and J shed 2 bases, with 5 bases lying between them. The germline V gene has CDR1 SGHTS and CDR2 YDEGEE. This CDR3 region has 13 residues. The CDR3 DNA reads as TGTGCCAGCAGCTTGGAGGTTAACACTGAAGCTTTCTTT. Translated: CASSLEVNTEAFF.

The rearrangement links TRBV6-6 to TRBJ2-3; D may be TRBD2 (6 bases). This CDR3 has 14 residues. In germline, CDR1 is MNHNY, CDR2 SVGAGI (reference sequence). V gave up 0 bases and J gave up 6 bases, with 10 bases separating them. The CDR3 region is CASSYSLASDTQYF. CDR3 nucleotides: TGTGCCAGCAGTTACTCCCTAGCGTCGGATACGCAGTATTTT.

This clone appeared once. The CDR3: CAISEAGARNTEAFF. CDR3 sequence (DNA): TGTGCCATCAGTGAGGCGGGGGCAAGGAACACTGAAGCTTTCTTT. The chain couples TRBV10-3 to TRBJ1-1; a weak D match, TRBD1 (6 bases). The germline V and J ends were trimmed by 2 bases and 1 base, with 11 bases remaining between them. This CDR3 is 15 amino acids long. CDR1 and CDR2 from the germline V gene are ENHRY and SYGVKD.

The genes are TRBV5-6 and TRBJ2-3, with D perhaps matching TRBD1 (7 bases). CDR3 size: 16 residues. Germline assignment: CDR1 SGHDT and CDR2 YYEEEE. V lost 4 bases and J 6 bases, leaving 21 bases between the germline ends. Written as DNA, the CDR3 is TGTGCCAGCAGCACACTGGACAGGTATGGGACTGATACGCAGTATTTT. Residues: CASSTLDRYGTDTQYF.

This clone was recorded once. The chain is built from TRBV5-6 and TRBJ2-5, with D unresolved. CDR3 size: 16 residues. V shed 3 bases and J shed 1 base, with 16 bases lying between them. CDR1 is SGHDT and CDR2 is YYEEEE in the germline V gene. The DNA of the CDR3 is TGTGCCAGCAGCTCCTTCGGACGGAAGCTCCAAGAGACCCAGTACTTC. Its translation is CASSSFGRKLQETQYF. Filled out from reference TRBV5-6 and TRBJ2-5, the complete variable domain reads DAGVTQSPTHLIKTRGQQVTLRCSPKSGHDTVSWYQQALGQGPQFIFQYYEEEERQRGNFPDRFSGHQFPNYSSELNVNALLLGDSALYLCASSSFGRKLQETQYFGPGTRLLVL.

The chain's CDR3 is CASSPPEAGGAYEQYF. Here the CDR3 DNA reads TGTGCCAGCTCACCACCGGAGGCGGGAGGGGCCTACGAGCAGTACTTC. The chain couples TRBV18 to TRBJ2-7; 9 positions match TRBD2. This CDR3 is 16 amino acids long. J was trimmed by 2 bases and V by 0 bases; bases with no gene match: 5. In germline, CDR1 is KGHSH, CDR2 LQKENI.